Below are 2 T cell receptor beta chains sequenced from a single sample in a study of human T cells and chemical hapten exposure. The time point is: pre-sensitization, week 0. Treatment defined: therapeutic diphenylcyclopropenone sensitization with weekly scalp DPC. TCRdb used MiXCR to reprocess the RACE reads, holding one entry per CDR3 protein. This sample yields about 68,000 distinct CDR3 sequences, of which about 10% are seen a single time; over 4% belongs to the top ten. The specimen was whole blood, collected in connection with sensitization to the hapten diphenylcyclopropenone (DPC). Source of these receptors: a woman aged 45-65 years with alopecia areata. Some clones in this sample may be carry-over from other donors' samples.

In this sample, this clonotype turned up a few times. The V call is TRBV5-5, the J call TRBJ1-5, with 7 positions matching TRBD1. The CDR3 has 16 residues. Trimming cost V 2 bases and J 4 bases; bases outside gene matches: 9. Germline V lookup: CDR1 SGHKS, CDR2 YYEKEE (reference sequence). The CDR3 protein is CASSFAPGGLNQPQHF. CDR3 sequence (DNA): TGTGCCAGCAGCTTTGCCCCAGGGGGACTAAATCAGCCCCAGCATTTT.

This clonotype has ten or more counts. This rearrangement joins TRBV29-1 to TRBJ2-7; no firm D call. Looked up from germline, CDR1 is SQVTM and CDR2 is ANQGSEA. The CDR3 loop spans 12 amino acids. Trimming removed 5 bases from V and 3 bases from J, with 11 bases in between. CDR3 bases: TGCAGCGTTTCTTCGAACTTCTACGAGCAGTACTTC. Its translation: CSVSSNFYEQYF.